These 26 T cell receptor beta chains originate from one sample sequenced in a study of blood T cell repertoires in COVID-19. The table came from immunoSEQ multiplex PCR; TCRdb's copy has only in-frame clones and leaves some out. The profile shows fewer than 300,000 clones, roughly 80% of them singletons. Specimen: PBMCs or T cells enriched from blood (not recorded which). The source is a man in his forties or fifties who had been exposed to COVID-19.

A note on this clone: Sequence at one end of the junction differs from germline and may be a read error. The J gene is TRBJ1-3, the V gene TRBV7-7; D gene uncertain. CDR3 length: 16 amino acids. The germline V gene has CDR1 SSHAT and CDR2 FNYEAQ (reference sequence). CDR3 coding DNA: TGTGCTAGCAGCCCAATTGCCGGGAGCTCTGGAAACACCATATATTTT. Translating it yields CASSPIAGSSGNTIYF.

The rearrangement uses TRBV9 and TRBJ2-3, with D maybe TRBD1 (5 bases). The V end was cut by 3 bases, the J end by 5 bases, with 13 bases between. The CDR3 has 14 residues. Germline CDR1 reads SGDLS; CDR2 reads YYNGEE. CDR3 nucleotides: TGTGCCAGCAGCGGGCGCCCTCAGGGAGATACGCAGTATTTT. This gives the protein CASSGRPQGDTQYF.

This chain connects TRBV10-2 to TRBJ2-3; 11 bases line up with TRBD2. V dropped 10 bases and J dropped 2; count of bases not matched to a gene: 8. CDR3 length equals 15 residues. Germline V lookup: CDR1 WSHSY, CDR2 SAAADI. The CDR3 DNA reads TGCGCCACCGGGAGACTAGCGGGGAACACAGATACGCAGTATTTT. It translates to CATGRLAGNTDTQYF.

Written as DNA, the CDR3 is TGTGCCAGCAGGGCGGGACAGAAAGAGACCCAGTACTTC. Translation: CASRAGQKETQYF. The rearrangement links TRBV12-3 or TRBV12-4 to TRBJ2-5; D perhaps matches TRBD1 (7 bases). There are 13 residues in the CDR3. Trimming removed 6 bases from V and 3 bases from J, with 11 bases in between.

This chain connects TRBV6-5 to TRBJ1-3; D perhaps matches TRBD1 (5 bases). V was clipped by 4 bases and J by 5 bases, with 15 bases between them. Looked up from germline, CDR1 is MNHEY and CDR2 is SVGAGI. CDR3 size: 15 residues. The CDR3 sequence is CASSSETVLRNTIYF. The DNA for the CDR3 is TGTGCCAGCAGTTCCGAGACAGTGTTAAGAAACACCATATATTTT.

V usage is TRBV6-5 and J usage is TRBJ2-2; TRBD2 might be the D (5 bases). Trimming took 7 bases from V and 5 from J, leaving 8 bases between them. Germline V gives CDR1 MNHEY, CDR2 SVGAGI. The CDR3 runs to 12 residues. CDR3 region: CASMRDTGELFF. For the CDR3, the DNA is TGTGCCAGCATGAGGGATACCGGGGAGCTGTTTTTT.

With respect to this clone: Other DNA sequences of this sample code for an identical CDR3. The V gene is TRBV18, the J gene TRBJ2-5, with TRBD1 identical over 7 bases. Germline trimming cut 3 bases from V and 4 bases from J; bases unmatched to any gene: 2. CDR1 is KGHSH and CDR2 is LQKENI in the germline V gene. This CDR3 comprises 13 residues. The CDR3: CASSPGQRETQYF. The CDR3 nucleotides are TGTGCCAGCTCACCGGGACAGCGAGAGACCCAGTACTTC.

The chain employs TRBV18 and TRBJ2-2, with D tentatively TRBD2 (5 bases). CDR1 is KGHSH and CDR2 is LQKENI in the germline V gene. This CDR3 has 13 amino acids. V dropped 6 bases and J dropped 1 base, with 6 bases sitting between them. The CDR3 loop reads CASSEGNTGELFF. The CDR3 DNA reads as TGTGCCAGCTCCGAGGGGAACACCGGGGAGCTGTTTTTT. Full variable domain (missing parts from reference TRBV18 and TRBJ2-2): NAGVMQNPRHLVRRRGQEARLRCSPMKGHSHVYWYRQLPEEGLKFMVYLQKENIIDESGMPKERFSAEFPKEGPSILRIQQVVRGDSAAYFCASSEGNTGELFFGEGSRLTVL.

As concerns this clone: This sample also contains other DNA sequences that code for the same CDR3. The chain joins TRBV12-3 or TRBV12-4 to TRBJ1-5; tentative D call: TRBD1 (5 bases). The CDR3 is 13 residues long. Between the trimmed V and J ends, which lost 3 bases and 5 bases, there was a span of 8 bases. CDR3 sequence: CASSFLRDQPQHF. The CDR3 DNA reads as TGTGCCAGCAGTTTTCTCAGGGATCAGCCCCAGCATTTT.

This chain connects TRBV2 to TRBJ2-7; 7 positions agree with TRBD2. Germline V gives CDR1 SNHLY, CDR2 FYNNEI. The CDR3 has 16 amino acids. V trimming: 6 bases; J trimming: 7 bases; junction bases outside the gene matches: 18. The CDR3 reads CASSKDRPSGLGEQYF. The CDR3 coding sequence is TGTGCCAGCAGCAAAGATCGCCCTAGCGGCCTCGGGGAGCAGTACTTC.

The V and J genes are TRBV10-3 and TRBJ2-3; 7 nucleotides agree with TRBD2. V gave up 6 bases and J gave up 0 bases; unmatched junction bases: 6. Germline-derived CDR1 and CDR2 are ENHRY and SYGVKD. The CDR3 totals 15 residues. The CDR3 region is CAISPSSGSTDTQYF. CDR3 DNA sequence: TGTGCCATCAGCCCTTCTAGCGGTAGCACAGATACGCAGTATTTT.

This clone was detected a few times. The chain couples TRBV5-1 to TRBJ1-2; TRBD1 is a possible D gene (5 bases). CDR1 and CDR2 (germline): SGHRS, YFSETQ. CDR3 length: 14 amino acids. V was clipped by 6 bases and J by 0 bases, with 12 bases between them. For the CDR3, the DNA is TGCGCCAGCACGACGGACATCACTAACTATGGCTACACCTTC. It encodes CASTTDITNYGYTF.

CDR3 sequence reads: CASSQGEGEGQPQHF. The CDR3 DNA is TGTGCCAGCAGCCAAGGAGAAGGGGAGGGTCAGCCCCAGCATTTT. The V gene is TRBV3-1 (or the pseudogene TRBV3-2), the J gene TRBJ1-5; D is perhaps TRBD1 (5 bases). V dropped 1 base and J dropped 6 bases, with 13 bases sitting between them. CDR3 length: 15 residues. The germline V gene has CDR1 LGHDT and CDR2 YNNKEL (reference sequence).

The J gene is TRBJ1-5, the V gene TRBV11-2; D possibly corresponds to TRBD1 (5 bases). V gave up 9 bases and J gave up 1 base, with 13 bases separating them. Germline V gene data show CDR1 as SGHAT and CDR2 as FQNNGV. The CDR3 length is 14 residues. CDR3 region: CARGGGVSNQPQHF. Here the CDR3 DNA reads TGTGCCAGGGGGGGAGGGGTCAGCAATCAGCCCCAGCATTTT. Based on the CDR3 plus reference TRBV11-2 and TRBJ1-5, the full variable domain is EAGVAQSPRYKIIEKRQSVAFWCNPISGHATLYWYQQILGQGPKLLIQFQNNGVVDDSQLPKDRFSAERLKGVDSTLKIQPAKLEDSAVYLCARGGGVSNQPQHFGDGTRLSIL.

The sample holds one count of this clone. This sequence joins TRBV5-1 and TRBJ2-7; D may be TRBD1 (5 bases). V shed 4 bases and J shed 3 bases, with 11 bases lying between them. The CDR3 sequence is 13 residues long. CDR1 and CDR2 from the germline V gene are SGHRS and YFSETQ. CDR3 bases: TGCGCCAGCAGCCAGGGCGTCGGCTACGAGCAGTACTTC. Encoded protein: CASSQGVGYEQYF.

There are many counts of this clone. The chain couples TRBV18 to TRBJ2-7; tentatively, D is TRBD1 (6 bases). The V gene's germline CDR1 is KGHSH and CDR2 LQKENI. Trimming pared 0 bases from V and 0 bases from J, leaving 15 bases between. CDR3 length equals 17 residues. CDR3 region: CASSPPAQGPASYEQYF. The CDR3 DNA is TGTGCCAGCTCACCACCGGCGCAGGGGCCAGCCTCCTACGAGCAGTACTTC.

For the CDR3, the DNA is TGTGCCAGCAGCCTCGACGAGGGGTCTAGCGGATACAATGAGCAGTTCTTC. Amino acids: CASSLDEGSSGYNEQFF. V usage is TRBV4-2 and J usage is TRBJ2-1; 7 bases agree with TRBD2. Germline V gene lookup returns CDR1 LGHNA and CDR2 YNFKEQ. V lost 4 bases, J lost 4 bases, and 13 bases stayed unmatched. This CDR3 region has 17 residues.

A word on this clone: The sample has other DNA sequences that encode this CDR3 too. This rearrangement joins TRBV18 to TRBJ1-5; TRBD1 matches 9 bases. The CDR3 sequence is 14 residues long. V shed 2 bases, J shed 4 bases, and the junction held 0 bases outside the gene matches. Germline V gene sequence: CDR1 KGHSH, CDR2 LQKENI. CDR3: CASSPGTGNQPQHF. The CDR3 nucleotides are TGTGCCAGCTCACCAGGGACAGGGAATCAGCCCCAGCATTTT.

This clone has a handful of counts. The gene calls are TRBV6-1 and TRBJ2-1; D unresolved. The CDR3 covers 13 residues. V was clipped by 0 bases and J by 8 bases, with 8 bases between them. The germline gives CDR1 MNHNS, CDR2 SASEGT. This CDR3 is CASSEARPDEQFF. The CDR3 nucleotides are TGTGCCAGCAGTGAAGCGCGGCCGGATGAGCAGTTCTTC.

The CDR3 region is CASSVGQAFEAFF. Written as DNA, the CDR3 is TGTGCCAGTAGTGTCGGACAGGCCTTTGAAGCTTTCTTT. The gene calls are TRBV19 and TRBJ1-1; 7 nucleotides align to TRBD1. Germline V CDR1 and CDR2: LNHDA, SQIVND (reference sequence). The CDR3 covers 13 residues. The V gene end was trimmed by 5 bases and the J gene end by 7 bases; junction bases not matched to a gene: 7.

V gene TRBV11-2 combines with J gene TRBJ2-7; D is possibly TRBD1 (7 bases). Germline CDR1 SGHAT, CDR2 FQNNGV. Trimming left V 7 bases short and J 1 base short, with 14 bases between. The CDR3 length is 14 residues. For the CDR3, the DNA is TGTGCCAGCAACAATCAGGGGGGTTCCTACGAGCAGTACTTC. It specifies CASNNQGGSYEQYF.

CDR3: CASSFIDTQYF. The DNA for the CDR3 is TGTGCCAGCAGCTTTATAGATACGCAGTATTTT. This rearrangement joins TRBV7-2 to TRBJ2-3; D uncertain. V shed 3 bases and J shed 5 bases, with 3 bases lying between them. Germline V CDR1 and CDR2: SGHTA, FQGNSA. The CDR3 totals 11 residues.

This clone was seen only once. This chain joins TRBV21-1 and TRBJ2-7; TRBD1 is the table's D call, not checked against the DNA. TRBV21-1 is a recognized pseudogene. The CDR3 is 16 residues long. CDR3 residues: CATGTGGFLGSYEQYF. In DNA, the CDR3 is TGTGCCACCGGTACAGGGGGCTTCCTCGGCTCCTACGAGCAGTACTTC.

The gene calls are TRBV2 and TRBJ2-3; 8 nucleotides agree with TRBD2. Germline trimming cut 5 bases from V and 5 bases from J; bases unmatched to any gene: 12. The germline V gene has CDR1 SNHLY and CDR2 FYNNEI. The CDR3 has 16 amino acids. CDR3 loop: CASSSPGGFYQDTQYF. The CDR3 region has the DNA TGTGCCAGCAGTTCCCCGGGGGGGTTCTATCAAGATACGCAGTATTTT.

This clone was seen more than once but under ten times. The chain recombines TRBV5-4 with TRBJ2-3; D is ambiguous. CDR1 SGHNT and CDR2 YYREEE come from the germline V gene (reference sequence). V gave up 1 base and J gave up 1 base, with 4 bases separating them. The CDR3 consists of 13 residues. DNA of the CDR3: TGTGCCAGCAGCTTGTTCGGCACAGATACGCAGTATTTT. As protein: CASSLFGTDTQYF.

The chain is built from TRBV30 and TRBJ2-5, with 8 bases that match TRBD1. Germline CDR1 and CDR2: GTSNPN and SVGIG (reference sequence). The junction had 11 bases not matched to a gene; V was cut back by 3 bases and J by 5 bases. The length of the CDR3 is 15 residues. CDR3 bases: TGTGCCTGGAGCGGCGGACAGGGCAGGGGGGAGACCCAGTACTTC. It yields the protein CAWSGGQGRGETQYF.